The 21 T cell receptor beta chains presented below share a single source sample, sequenced in a study of control samples from healthy donors and cancer patients. Assay used: immunoSEQ multiplex PCR; TCRdb lists only in-frame clones, some missing. The sample yields tens of thousands of clones, about 88% seen once. The sequencing sample was made of PBMCs. These receptor sequences come from a man over 45 with head and neck cancer.

The V gene is TRBV2, the J gene TRBJ1-5; D remains ambiguous. The CDR3 length is 13 residues. Germline V gene sequence: CDR1 SNHLY, CDR2 FYNNEI. The V end was cut by 5 bases, the J end by 0 bases, with 5 bases between. The CDR3 sequence is CASSLFSNQPQHF. In DNA form, the CDR3 reads TGTGCCAGCAGTCTCTTTAGCAATCAGCCCCAGCATTTT. The full variable domain, in which reference TRBV2 and TRBJ1-5 provide the parts outside the CDR3, is EPEVTQTPSHQVTQMGQEVILRCVPISNHLYFYWYRQILGQKVEFLVSFYNNEISEKSEIFDDQFSVERPDGSNFTLKIRSTKLEDSAMYFCASSLFSNQPQHFGDGTRLSIL.

The V gene is TRBV19, the J gene TRBJ2-7, with D perhaps TRBD2 (5 bases). The CDR3 runs 14 residues. The germline V gene has CDR1 LNHDA and CDR2 SQIVND (reference sequence). Trimming took off 5 bases at V and 4 bases at J, with 15 bases between the two ends. Here the CDR3 reads CASSPGTGLYEQYF. DNA of the CDR3: TGTGCCAGTAGTCCGGGTACGGGGTTATACGAGCAGTACTTC.

This clone is termed medium-sized. CDR3 sequence reads: CASSLGQGDQPQHF. The CDR3 DNA reads TGCGCCAGCAGCCTCGGACAGGGGGATCAGCCCCAGCATTTT. The chain has TRBV4-1 and TRBJ1-5; TRBD1 matches at 10 bases. V dropped 4 bases and J dropped 5; count of bases not matched to a gene: 2. Germline CDR1 and CDR2: MGHRA and YSYEKL. The CDR3 is 14 residues long.

The chain recombines TRBV3-1 (or the pseudogene TRBV3-2) with TRBJ1-2; no reliable D call. The CDR3 has 14 residues. The V end lost 0 bases, the J end lost 5 bases, and 10 bases lay between the germline ends. CDR1 is LGHDT, CDR2 YNNKEL, per germline (reference sequence). The CDR3 DNA reads as TGTGCCAGCAGCCAAGATAAGGGAAGTTATGGCTACACCTTC. Its translation: CASSQDKGSYGYTF.

The chain recombines TRBV25-1 with TRBJ2-5; 11 nucleotides match TRBD2. The J segment lost 3 bases and the V segment lost 4 bases, leaving 10 bases of the junction unmatched. Germline CDR1 is MGHDK and CDR2 is SYGVNS. This CDR3 is 17 amino acids long. The CDR3 sequence: CASSGPGLADGKETQYF. CDR3 nucleotides: TGTGCCAGCAGTGGCCCGGGACTAGCGGACGGTAAAGAGACCCAGTACTTC.

The CDR3 is CASSYTQGRDQPQHF. The CDR3 DNA follows: TGTGCCAGCAGTTACACACAGGGTAGGGATCAGCCCCAGCATTTT. The chain joins TRBV6-6 to TRBJ1-5, with D maybe TRBD1 (6 bases). V was shortened by 2 bases and J by 5 bases, with 13 bases between the two germline ends. CDR1 and CDR2 from the germline V gene are MNHNY and SVGAGI (reference sequence). CDR3 length: 15 residues.

This clone was counted a single time. The chain recombines TRBV12-5 with TRBJ1-5; 7 nucleotides match TRBD1. The germline CDR1 and CDR2 sequences are LGHNT and FRNRAP. This CDR3 is 17 amino acids long. Germline trimming cut 0 bases from V and 5 bases from J; bases unmatched to any gene: 10. The CDR3 loop reads CASGLVVTGTVDQPQHF. DNA of the CDR3: TGTGCTAGTGGTTTGGTCGTGACCGGGACAGTAGATCAGCCCCAGCATTTT.

The gene calls are TRBV27 and TRBJ2-1; D ambiguous. Germline V gives CDR1 MNHEY, CDR2 SMNVEV (reference sequence). The length of the CDR3 is 16 residues. The ends were cut back, 5 bases at V and 0 bases at J, with 14 bases in the middle. The CDR3 reads CASSLLAPPSYNEQFF. CDR3 nucleotides: TGTGCCAGCAGTCTACTCGCCCCCCCCTCCTACAATGAGCAGTTCTTC.

The V and J genes are TRBV5-4 and TRBJ2-5; perhaps TRBD2 as D (5 bases). This CDR3 region has 15 residues. The germline V and J ends were trimmed by 4 bases and 4 bases, with 17 bases remaining between them. Germline V CDR1 and CDR2: SGHNT, YYREEE (reference sequence). This CDR3 reads CASSPLDRRGETQYF. CDR3 bases: TGTGCCAGCAGCCCCTTGGACCGACGGGGAGAGACCCAGTACTTC. Complete variable domain (other parts from reference TRBV5-4 and TRBJ2-5): ETGVTQSPTHLIKTRGQQVTLRCSSQSGHNTVSWYQQALGQGPQFIFQYYREEENGRGNFPPRFSGLQFPNYSSELNVNALELDDSALYLCASSPLDRRGETQYFGPGTRLLVL.

Concerning this clone itself: Mismatch with germline at one junction end may stem from a read error. This chain uses TRBV12-3 or TRBV12-4 with TRBJ2-1; D is unresolved. The CDR3 length is 13 residues. CDR3 DNA: TGTGCCAGCAGTTTACTACCCTACCATGAGCAGTTCTTC. Translating it yields CASSLLPYHEQFF.

The chain links TRBV27 to TRBJ2-3, with TRBD2 matching 8 bases. There are 15 residues in the CDR3. The V gene's germline CDR1 is MNHEY and CDR2 SMNVEV (reference sequence). V lost 2 bases to trimming and J lost 5 bases; unmatched junction nucleotides: 6. CDR3 region: CASSLDGGALDTQYF. DNA for the CDR3: TGTGCCAGCAGTTTAGACGGGGGGGCATTAGATACGCAGTATTTT.

The CDR3 DNA is TGTGCCAGTAGTAAGGTGGGGCCAAGCAATCAGCCCCAGCATTTT. This gives the protein CASSKVGPSNQPQHF. The V and J genes are TRBV19 and TRBJ1-5; possible D gene TRBD1, 5 bases. This CDR3 comprises 15 residues. From germline, CDR1 is LNHDA and CDR2 SQIVND (reference sequence). V lost 4 bases, J lost 1 base, and 11 bases lay in between.

The chain has TRBV9 and TRBJ1-1, with 7 bases lining up with TRBD1. With 3 bases clipped from V and 6 bases from J, the junction kept 2 bases outside the gene matches. This CDR3 is built from 12 residues. Germline CDR1 SGDLS, CDR2 YYNGEE. The CDR3 sequence is CASSGQGPEAFF. The CDR3 nucleotides are TGTGCCAGCAGCGGACAGGGTCCTGAAGCTTTCTTT.

The genes are TRBV5-4 and TRBJ2-1; D is possibly TRBD2 (6 bases). Germline V gene data show CDR1 as SGHNT and CDR2 as YYREEE (reference sequence). The CDR3 runs 14 residues. Trimming left V 1 base short and J 3 bases short, with 8 bases between. The CDR3 is CASSLSGDYNEQFF. The CDR3 DNA reads as TGTGCCAGCAGCTTGTCGGGGGACTACAATGAGCAGTTCTTC.

CDR3 DNA: TGTGCCAGCAGCCCGGGACTAGCGGATCGGACAGGGAATGAGCAGTTCTTC. Translating gives CASSPGLADRTGNEQFF. The chain has TRBV3-1 (or the pseudogene TRBV3-2) and TRBJ2-1, with 11 bases lining up with TRBD2. The length of the CDR3 is 17 residues. Per the germline V gene, CDR1 is LGHDT and CDR2 is YNNKEL (reference sequence). J was trimmed by 7 bases and V by 4 bases; bases with no gene match: 12.

The chain employs TRBV30 and TRBJ1-4, with 7 nucleotides matching TRBD1. The CDR3 spans 11 residues. The germline V gene encodes CDR1 GTSNPN and CDR2 SVGIG (reference sequence). Trimming at V came to 5 bases and at J to 13 bases, leaving 7 bases not matched to a gene. CDR3 coding DNA: TGTGCCTGGGGAGGGACAGCACGACTGTTTTTT. This sequence encodes CAWGGTARLFF.

The V and J genes are TRBV11-2 and TRBJ2-5; 8 bases are a match to TRBD2. Germline CDR1 reads SGHAT; CDR2 reads FQNNGV. Losses at the gene ends were 6 bases for V and 5 bases for J; bases not matched to a gene: 11. The CDR3 is 15 amino acids. CDR3 nucleotide sequence: TGTGCCAGCAGTCCCTCGGCGGGAGGTGGGGAGACCCAGTACTTC. It specifies CASSPSAGGGETQYF.

This clone was seen a single time. This chain joins TRBV5-1 and TRBJ1-3, with 7 bases matching TRBD1. Germline-derived CDR1 and CDR2 are SGHRS and YFSETQ. CDR3 size: 13 residues. Trimming at V came to 8 bases and at J to 4 bases, leaving 6 bases not matched to a gene. CDR3 residues: CASHPGQGNTIYF. The CDR3 DNA is TGCGCCAGTCATCCGGGACAGGGAAACACCATATATTTT.

J is TRBJ2-5 and V is TRBV5-1; maybe TRBD1 (5 bases). The CDR3 has 14 amino acids. Germline-derived CDR1 and CDR2 are SGHRS and YFSETQ. The V end was cut by 2 bases, the J end by 4 bases, with 12 bases between. The CDR3 protein is CASSLQDPRETQYF. The CDR3 nucleotides read TGCGCCAGCAGCTTACAGGACCCTCGAGAGACCCAGTACTTC.

The chain joins TRBV7-3 to TRBJ2-4; 8 nucleotides agree with TRBD1. The germline CDR1 and CDR2 sequences are SGHTA and FQGTGA. After removal of 5 bases from V and 13 bases from J, the junction contained 13 bases not matched to a gene. The CDR3 covers 14 residues. The CDR3 loop reads CASSLEAWTGLQYF. The CDR3 nucleotides read TGTGCCAGCAGCCTAGAAGCCTGGACAGGGCTCCAGTACTTC.

The chain links TRBV30 to TRBJ1-2; 8 nucleotides align to TRBD1. The V gene end was trimmed by 5 bases and the J gene end by 2 bases; junction bases not matched to a gene: 1. This CDR3 has 12 amino acids. Germline-derived CDR1 and CDR2 are GTSNPN and SVGIG (reference sequence). This CDR3 reads CAWGQGNYGYTF. The CDR3 bases are TGTGCCTGGGGACAGGGAAACTATGGCTACACCTTC.